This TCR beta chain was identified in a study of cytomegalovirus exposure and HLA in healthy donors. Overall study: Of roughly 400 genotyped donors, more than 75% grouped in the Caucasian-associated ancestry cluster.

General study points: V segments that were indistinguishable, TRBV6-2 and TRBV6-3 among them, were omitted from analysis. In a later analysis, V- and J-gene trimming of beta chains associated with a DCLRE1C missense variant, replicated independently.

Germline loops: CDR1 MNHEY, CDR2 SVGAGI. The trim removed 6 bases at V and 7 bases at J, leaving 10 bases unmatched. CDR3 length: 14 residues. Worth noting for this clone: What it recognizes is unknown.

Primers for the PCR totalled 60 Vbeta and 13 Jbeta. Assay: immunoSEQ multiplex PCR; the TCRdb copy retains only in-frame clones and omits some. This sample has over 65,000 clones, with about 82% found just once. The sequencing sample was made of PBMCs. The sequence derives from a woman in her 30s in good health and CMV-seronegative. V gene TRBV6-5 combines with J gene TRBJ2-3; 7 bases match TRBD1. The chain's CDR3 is CASSRDTRGNTQYF. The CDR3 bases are TGTGCCAGCAGCAGGGACACCAGGGGGAATACGCAGTATTTT.